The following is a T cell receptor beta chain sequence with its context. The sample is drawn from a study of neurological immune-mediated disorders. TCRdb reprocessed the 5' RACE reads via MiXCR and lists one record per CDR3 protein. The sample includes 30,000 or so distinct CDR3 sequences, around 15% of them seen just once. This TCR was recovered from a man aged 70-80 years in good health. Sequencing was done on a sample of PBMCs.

CDR3 amino acids: CASSVSNQPQHF. The DNA of the CDR3 is TGTGCCAGCAGTGTGAGCAATCAGCCCCAGCATTTT. The chain employs TRBV28 and TRBJ1-5; D not certain. V shed 5 bases and J shed 1 base, with 3 bases lying between them. CDR3 length equals 12 residues. Germline loops: CDR1 MDHEN, CDR2 SYDVKM.